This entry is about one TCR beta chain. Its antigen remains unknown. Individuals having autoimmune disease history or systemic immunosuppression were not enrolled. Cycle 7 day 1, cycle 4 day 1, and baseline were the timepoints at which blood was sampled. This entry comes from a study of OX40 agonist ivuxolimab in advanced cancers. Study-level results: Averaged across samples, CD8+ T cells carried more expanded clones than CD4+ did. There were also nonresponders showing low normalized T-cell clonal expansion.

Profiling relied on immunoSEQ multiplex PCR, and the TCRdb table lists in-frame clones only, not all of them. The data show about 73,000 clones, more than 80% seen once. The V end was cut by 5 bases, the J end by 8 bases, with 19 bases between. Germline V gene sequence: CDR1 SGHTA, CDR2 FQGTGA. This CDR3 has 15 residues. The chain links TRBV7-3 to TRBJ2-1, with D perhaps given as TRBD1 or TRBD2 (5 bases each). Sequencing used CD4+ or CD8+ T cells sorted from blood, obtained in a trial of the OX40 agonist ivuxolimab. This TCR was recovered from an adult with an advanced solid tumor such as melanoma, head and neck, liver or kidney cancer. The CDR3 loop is CASSPRDQVIYEQFF. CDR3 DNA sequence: TGTGCCAGCAGCCCCAGGGACCAGGTCATCTATGAGCAGTTCTTC.